This T cell receptor beta chain was sequenced in a study of T cell changes during pregnancy in multiple sclerosis. Per germline, CDR1 MGHRA and CDR2 YSYEKL. The CDR3 covers 14 residues. Trimming shortened V by 0 bases and J by 6 bases, and 11 bases separated the two germline ends. This clone has just a few counts. The assay was immunoSEQ multiplex PCR, and TCRdb's table has in-frame clones only and misses some. The repertoire holds approximately 35,000 clones, with about 88% as singletons. The receptor's source is a female donor in good health, enrolled as a control in a pregnancy study. The V call is TRBV4-1, the J call TRBJ1-2; D gene ambiguous. Sequencing used CD4+ T cells from peripheral blood mononuclear cells, obtained in the second trimester of pregnancy. The CDR3 DNA reads TGCGCCAGCAGCCAAGAGGGCCTTCCCCATGGCTACACCTTC. Translating gives CASSQEGLPHGYTF.